The clone carrying this TCR beta chain was counted many times. The antigen remains undetermined. TCRdb reprocessed the PCR reads via MiXCR and lists one record per CDR3 protein. The table records more than 250,000 distinct CDR3 sequences, roughly a fifth of them present only once. Source material for naive CD8 libraries was about 17,000 to 1,100,000 sorted cells, with 10%, 30% or 50% RNA. The authors gated naive CD8 T cells as CD8+CD4-CCR7+CD45RA+ for sorting. The CDR3 consists of 14 residues. The V end lost 4 bases, the J end lost 1 base, and 9 bases lay between the germline ends. CDR1 is MNHEY and CDR2 is SVGAGI in the germline V gene. These data originate in a study of molecular identifiers for immune sequencing clone quantification. Regarding the study as a whole: Among effectors, clones above 20 RNA copies held over 97% of molecules; among naive cells, under 1%. About a million naive cells reportedly did not prevent detection of spiked Jurkat TCR RNA from one cell.

The TCR comes from a human donor in good health. Some libraries in this study had Jurkat cell RNA spiked in. The specimen was naive CD8+ T cells from blood, with Jurkat cell RNA spiked in. Subset in this sample: FACS-sorted CD8+CD4-CCR7+CD45RA+ naive T cells. The chain combines TRBV6-5 with TRBJ2-3; unclear D gene. CDR3 protein: CASSSVWGTDTQYF. The CDR3 DNA sequence: TGTGCCAGCAGTTCTGTATGGGGCACAGATACGCAGTATTTT.